These 22 T cell receptor beta chains came from one sample sequenced in a study of cytomegalovirus exposure and HLA in healthy donors. The PCR used 60 Vbeta and 13 Jbeta primers. TCRdb keeps only in-frame clones here, not all; method: immunoSEQ multiplex PCR. The sample lists some 190,000 clones; 85% were seen once. What was sequenced was PBMCs. These TCRs come from a boy between 2 and 10 years old in good health and CMV-seronegative.

The chain carries TRBV7-6 and TRBJ2-1; 10 bases agree with TRBD2. Germline CDR1 reads SGHVS; CDR2 reads FNYEAQ. This CDR3 has 17 amino acids. V lost 2 bases and J lost 4; bases outside the gene matches: 8. CDR3 coding DNA: TGTGCCAGCAGCTTACCCCTAGCGGGGGCCCCTTACAATGAGCAGTTCTTC. It specifies CASSLPLAGAPYNEQFF.

The chain combines TRBV6-1 with TRBJ1-5; D is possibly TRBD1 (6 bases). Germline V gene data show CDR1 as MNHNS and CDR2 as SASEGT. The CDR3 loop spans 14 amino acids. V was cut by 2 bases and J by 7 bases, with 12 bases left in between. The chain's CDR3 is CASSEYGQPQPQHF. Here the CDR3 DNA reads TGTGCCAGCAGTGAATACGGACAGCCCCAGCCCCAGCATTTT.

The V and J genes are TRBV5-1 and TRBJ2-3; D gene unclear. Trimming took 3 bases from V and 1 from J, leaving 12 bases between them. The CDR3 has 15 residues. CDR1 is SGHRS and CDR2 is YFSETQ in the germline V gene. The CDR3 nucleotides read TGCGCCAGCAGCTCACAGAGACACGGCACAGATACGCAGTATTTT. This gives the protein CASSSQRHGTDTQYF.

The chain couples TRBV9 to TRBJ2-7; 12 bases align to TRBD2. CDR1 and CDR2 (germline): SGDLS, YYNGEE. This CDR3 contains 15 residues. Trimming cost V 3 bases and J 4 bases; bases outside gene matches: 5. CDR3 in DNA: TGTGCCAGCAGCGCCGGGGGGACTAGCGGGTACGAGCAGTACTTC. Its translation is CASSAGGTSGYEQYF.

The chain has TRBV19 and TRBJ2-3, with D possibly being TRBD2 (6 bases). The CDR3 has 16 amino acids. The germline V gene encodes CDR1 LNHDA and CDR2 SQIVND (reference sequence). V was cut by 3 bases and J by 1 base, with 14 bases left in between. The CDR3 is CASSIRRGEGTDTQYF. The CDR3 region has the DNA TGTGCCAGTAGTATTCGGAGGGGAGAGGGCACAGATACGCAGTATTTT.

This chain links TRBV7-6 with TRBJ2-6; TRBD2 is a possible D gene (5 bases). Trimming shortened V by 3 bases and J by 0 bases, and 6 bases separated the two germline ends. The CDR3 totals 15 residues. Looked up from germline, CDR1 is SGHVS and CDR2 is FNYEAQ. The CDR3, as DNA: TGTGCCAGCAGCTTTGAGGGCTCTGGGGCCAACGTCCTGACTTTC. Its translation is CASSFEGSGANVLTF.

Comment on this clone: An end of the junction does not agree with germline; a read error may underlie this. The chain combines TRBV7-9 with TRBJ1-2, with no clear D. The V gene's germline CDR1 is SEHNR and CDR2 FQNEAQ (reference sequence). The CDR3 has 14 amino acids. CDR3 coding DNA: TGTTCCAGCAGCTCGAACTTAGAGAGGTATGGCTACACCTTC. Its translation: CSSSSNLERYGYTF. The complete variable domain, with remaining parts taken from reference TRBV7-9 and TRBJ1-2, reads DTGVSQNPRHKITKRGQNVTFRCDPISEHNRLYWYRQTLGQGPEFLTYFQNEAQLEKSRLLSDRFSAERPKGSFSTLEIQRTEQGDSAMYLCSSSSNLERYGYTFGSGTRLTVV.

The chain has TRBV7-3 and TRBJ2-3; a weak D match, TRBD2 (6 bases). The CDR3 length is 14 residues. Germline CDR1 reads SGHTA; CDR2 reads FQGTGA. Trimming removed 3 bases at V and 5 bases at J, with 12 bases between. The CDR3 is CASSLSSDEDTQYF. CDR3 bases: TGTGCCAGCAGCTTGTCTAGCGATGAAGATACGCAGTATTTT.

The V gene is TRBV6-6, the J gene TRBJ2-3; the match to TRBD1 covers 7 bases. The trim removed 7 bases at V and 4 bases at J, leaving 8 bases unmatched. Germline V gene sequence: CDR1 MNHNY, CDR2 SVGAGI (reference sequence). The CDR3 totals 14 residues. The CDR3 nucleotides read TGTGCCAGCACCAACAGGGGTGGCTCAGATACGCAGTATTTT. It is translated as CASTNRGGSDTQYF.

This sequence joins TRBV19 and TRBJ1-5; D ambiguous. Trimming took 4 bases from V and 1 from J, leaving 14 bases between them. The V gene's germline CDR1 is LNHDA and CDR2 SQIVND (reference sequence). CDR3 size: 16 residues. DNA for the CDR3: TGTGCCAGTAGTAGTAGAGGCGGGTCGAGCAATCAGCCCCAGCATTTT. Translated: CASSSRGGSSNQPQHF.

The rearrangement joins TRBV6-5 to TRBJ1-1; TRBD1 matches at 9 bases. The V gene's germline CDR1 is MNHEY and CDR2 SVGAGI. After removal of 0 bases from V and 5 bases from J, the junction contained 4 bases not matched to a gene. The CDR3 spans 15 residues. The CDR3 DNA reads as TGTGCCAGCAGTTACTCGCAGACAGGGGGGACTGAAGCTTTCTTT. This sequence encodes CASSYSQTGGTEAFF.

J is TRBJ2-7 and V is TRBV28, with D possibly matching TRBD1 (6 bases). The V gene lost 8 bases and the J gene lost 3 bases, with 14 bases spanning the gap. CDR1 and CDR2 from the germline V gene are MDHEN and SYDVKM. This CDR3 has 13 residues. The CDR3 sequence: CASGDTVVYEQYF. In DNA, the CDR3 is TGTGCCAGCGGGGACACCGTAGTCTACGAGCAGTACTTC.

In its sample, this clone was seen once. The rearrangement joins TRBV2 to TRBJ2-5; no firm D call. The J call may be wrong; the DNA end is better matched by TRBJ2-7. The CDR3 sequence is 11 residues long. Germline CDR1 SNHLY, CDR2 FYNNEI. DNA for the CDR3: TGTGCCAGCAGTGTCGCGAACGAGCAGTACTTC. Its protein product is CASSVANEQYF.

A remark on this clone: Other DNA sequences in this sample translate to the same CDR3. The V gene is TRBV28, the J gene TRBJ2-3, with 9 nucleotides matching TRBD1. V lost 4 bases and J lost 3; bases outside the gene matches: 5. CDR1 is MDHEN and CDR2 is SYDVKM in the germline V gene. This CDR3 has 15 residues. This chain's CDR3 is CASSSPGQGTDTQYF. CDR3 nucleotide sequence: TGTGCCAGCAGTTCGCCGGGACAGGGAACAGATACGCAGTATTTT.

In this sample, this clone turned up a few times. The V gene is TRBV6-6, the J gene TRBJ2-7, with TRBD2 identical over 11 bases. Germline CDR1 reads MNHNY; CDR2 reads SVGAGI (reference sequence). This CDR3 has 14 amino acids. The J segment lost 6 bases and the V segment lost 6 bases, leaving 7 bases of the junction unmatched. The CDR3 nucleotides are TGTGCCAGCAGCATAGCGGGGGGGGCAGGCGAGCAGTACGTC. As protein: CASSIAGGAGEQYV.

The V and J genes are TRBV19 and TRBJ1-2; D ambiguous. V shed 5 bases and J shed 4 bases, with 14 bases lying between them. Germline V gene data show CDR1 as LNHDA and CDR2 as SQIVND (reference sequence). There are 14 residues in the CDR3. CDR3 sequence: CASSGRLHLYGYTF. The CDR3 nucleotides are TGTGCCAGTAGTGGCCGCTTACACCTCTATGGCTACACCTTC. The full variable domain, its missing parts supplied by reference TRBV19 and TRBJ1-2, is DGGITQSPKYLFRKEGQNVTLSCEQNLNHDAMYWYRQDPGQGLRLIYYSQIVNDFQKGDIAEGYSVSREKKESFPLTVTSAQKNPTAFYLCASSGRLHLYGYTFGSGTRLTVV.

The genes are TRBV13 and TRBJ2-2; 9 positions match TRBD1. With 4 bases clipped from V and 7 bases from J, the junction kept 10 bases outside the gene matches. This CDR3 spans 16 amino acids. Germline CDR1 is PRHDT and CDR2 is FYEKMQ (reference sequence). The CDR3 DNA sequence: TGTGCCAGCAGCTCTAGGACAGGGGTTAGGATCGGGGAGCTGTTTTTT. This sequence encodes CASSSRTGVRIGELFF. Supplemented by reference TRBV13 and TRBJ2-2, the full variable domain reads AAGVIQSPRHLIKEKRETATLKCYPIPRHDTVYWYQQGPGQDPQFLISFYEKMQSDKGSIPDRFSAQQFSDYHSELNMSSLELGDSALYFCASSSRTGVRIGELFFGEGSRLTVL.

The chain has TRBV11-2 and TRBJ2-3, with D unclear. The V gene's germline CDR1 is SGHAT and CDR2 FQNNGV. The V end was cut by 1 base, the J end by 6 bases, with 8 bases between. The CDR3 length is 13 residues. In nucleotides, the CDR3 is TGTGCCAGCAGCTTAGTCCCCGAGGATACGCAGTATTTT. This sequence encodes CASSLVPEDTQYF.

This clone was counted only a few times. The chain carries TRBV19 and TRBJ2-7, with 8 bases matching TRBD2. Losses at the gene ends were 6 bases for V and 5 bases for J; bases not matched to a gene: 15. Germline V CDR1 and CDR2: LNHDA, SQIVND (reference sequence). The CDR3 covers 16 residues. This CDR3 is CASRSQLAEETDEQYF. DNA for the CDR3: TGTGCCAGTAGGAGCCAACTAGCGGAGGAAACAGACGAGCAGTACTTC.

V usage is TRBV5-4 and J usage is TRBJ2-1; D is perhaps TRBD1 (7 bases). The ends were cut back, 4 bases at V and 2 bases at J, with 10 bases in the middle. CDR1 and CDR2 from the germline V gene are SGHNT and YYREEE (reference sequence). CDR3 length: 14 amino acids. The CDR3 region is CASSGGGPYNEQFF. The CDR3 coding sequence is TGTGCCAGCAGCGGAGGGGGCCCCTACAATGAGCAGTTCTTC. The variable domain in full, with the rest retrieved from reference TRBV5-4 and TRBJ2-1, is ETGVTQSPTHLIKTRGQQVTLRCSSQSGHNTVSWYQQALGQGPQFIFQYYREEENGRGNFPPRFSGLQFPNYSSELNVNALELDDSALYLCASSGGGPYNEQFFGPGTRLTVL.

The gene calls are TRBV28 and TRBJ1-4, with 8 bases aligning to TRBD1. From germline, CDR1 is MDHEN and CDR2 SYDVKM. V was clipped by 7 bases and J by 2 bases; unmatched bases: 18. This CDR3 spans 19 amino acids. The CDR3 sequence is CASMPWTGKLIDTNEKLFF. For the CDR3, the DNA is TGTGCCAGCATGCCGTGGACAGGGAAGTTAATAGACACTAATGAAAAACTGTTTTTT.

This chain uses TRBV6-1 with TRBJ2-7; no definite D call. Germline V gives CDR1 MNHNS, CDR2 SASEGT. V shed 7 bases and J shed 1 base, with 14 bases lying between them. The CDR3 length is 14 residues. CDR3 amino acids: CASTEAHGSYEQYF. Written as DNA, the CDR3 is TGTGCCAGCACCGAAGCCCACGGTTCCTACGAGCAGTACTTC.